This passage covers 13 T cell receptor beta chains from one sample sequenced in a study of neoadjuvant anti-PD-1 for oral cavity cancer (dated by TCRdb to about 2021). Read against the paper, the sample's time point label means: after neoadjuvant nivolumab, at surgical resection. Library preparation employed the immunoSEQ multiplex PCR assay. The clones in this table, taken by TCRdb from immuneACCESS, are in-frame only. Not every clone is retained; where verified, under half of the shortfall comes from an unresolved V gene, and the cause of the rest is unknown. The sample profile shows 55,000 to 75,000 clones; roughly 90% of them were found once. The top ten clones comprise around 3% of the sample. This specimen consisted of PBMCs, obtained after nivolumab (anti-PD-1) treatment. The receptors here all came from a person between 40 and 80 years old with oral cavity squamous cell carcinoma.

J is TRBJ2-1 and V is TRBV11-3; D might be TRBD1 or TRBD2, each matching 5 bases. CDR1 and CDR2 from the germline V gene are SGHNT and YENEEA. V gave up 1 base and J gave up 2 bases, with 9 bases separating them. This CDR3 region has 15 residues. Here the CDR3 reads CASSLAQGPYNEQFF. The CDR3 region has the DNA TGTGCCAGCAGCTTAGCCCAGGGACCCTACAATGAGCAGTTCTTC.

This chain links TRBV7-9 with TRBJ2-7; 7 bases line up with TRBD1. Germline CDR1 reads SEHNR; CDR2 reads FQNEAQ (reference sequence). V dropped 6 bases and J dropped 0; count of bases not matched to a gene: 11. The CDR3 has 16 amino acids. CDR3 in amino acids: CASRGPDRENSYEQYF. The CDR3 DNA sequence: TGTGCCAGCAGGGGACCCGACAGGGAAAACTCCTACGAGCAGTACTTC.

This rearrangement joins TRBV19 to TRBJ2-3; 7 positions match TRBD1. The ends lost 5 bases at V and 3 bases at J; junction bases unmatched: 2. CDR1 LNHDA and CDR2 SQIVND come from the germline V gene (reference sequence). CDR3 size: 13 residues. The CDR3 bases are TGTGCCAGTAGTGCACAGGGGACAGATACGCAGTATTTT. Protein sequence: CASSAQGTDTQYF.

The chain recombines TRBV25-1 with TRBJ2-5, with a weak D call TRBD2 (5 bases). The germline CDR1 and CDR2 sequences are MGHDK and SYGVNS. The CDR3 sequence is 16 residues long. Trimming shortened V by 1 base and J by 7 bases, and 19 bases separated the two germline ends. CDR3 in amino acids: CASSEFMGSGPGTQYF. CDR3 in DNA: TGTGCCAGCAGTGAATTTATGGGGAGTGGCCCGGGGACCCAGTACTTC. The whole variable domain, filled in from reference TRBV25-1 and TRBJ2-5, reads EADIYQTPRYLVIGTGKKITLECSQTMGHDKMYWYQQDPGMELHLIHYSYGVNSTEKGDLSSESTVSRIRTEHFPLTLESARPSHTSQYLCASSEFMGSGPGTQYFGPGTRLLVL.

CDR3 sequence: CAWSGWGSYTF. CDR3 nucleotide sequence: TGTGCCTGGAGTGGCTGGGGCAGCTACACCTTC. V is TRBV30 and J is TRBJ1-2, with a weak D call TRBD1 (5 bases). In germline, CDR1 is GTSNPN, CDR2 SVGIG (reference sequence). V dropped 1 base and J dropped 9 bases, with 9 bases sitting between them. This CDR3 spans 11 amino acids.

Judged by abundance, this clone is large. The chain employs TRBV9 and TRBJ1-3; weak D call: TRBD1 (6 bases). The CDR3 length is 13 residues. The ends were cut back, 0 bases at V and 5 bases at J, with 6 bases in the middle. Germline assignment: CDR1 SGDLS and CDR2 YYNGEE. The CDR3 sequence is CASSVGGRNTIYF. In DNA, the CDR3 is TGTGCCAGCAGCGTAGGGGGGCGAAACACCATATATTTT.

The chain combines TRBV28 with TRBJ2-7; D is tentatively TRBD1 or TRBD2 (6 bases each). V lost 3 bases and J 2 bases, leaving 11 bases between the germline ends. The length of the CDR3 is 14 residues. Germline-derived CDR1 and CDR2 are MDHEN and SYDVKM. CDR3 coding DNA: TGTGCCAGCAGTTTTTCCGGGGGCGCCTACGAGCAGTACTTC. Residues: CASSFSGGAYEQYF.

CDR3 nucleotides: TGTGCCAGCAGGGGAAATATGGAGGAGCAGTACTTC. Protein product: CASRGNMEEQYF. V usage is TRBV6-1 and J usage is TRBJ2-7; D unresolved. Germline V gene sequence: CDR1 MNHNS, CDR2 SASEGT. V was trimmed by 6 bases and J by 7 bases, leaving 13 bases between them. There are 12 residues in the CDR3.

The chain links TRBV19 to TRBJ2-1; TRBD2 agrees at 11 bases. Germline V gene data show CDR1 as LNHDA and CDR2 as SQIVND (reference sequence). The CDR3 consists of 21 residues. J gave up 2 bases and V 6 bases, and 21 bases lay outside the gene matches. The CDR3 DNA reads TGTGCCAGTAGGCGATCGATAGCGGGAGGGCCCTCGGGCCCGGCCTACAATGAGCAGTTCTTC. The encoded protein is CASRRSIAGGPSGPAYNEQFF.

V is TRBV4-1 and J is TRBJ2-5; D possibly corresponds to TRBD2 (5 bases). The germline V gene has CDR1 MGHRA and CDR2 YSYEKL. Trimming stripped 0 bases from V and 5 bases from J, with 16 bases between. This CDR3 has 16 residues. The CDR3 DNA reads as TGCGCCAGCAGCCAAGATGGGCGGGCCCTAGGGGAGACCCAGTACTTC. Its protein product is CASSQDGRALGETQYF.

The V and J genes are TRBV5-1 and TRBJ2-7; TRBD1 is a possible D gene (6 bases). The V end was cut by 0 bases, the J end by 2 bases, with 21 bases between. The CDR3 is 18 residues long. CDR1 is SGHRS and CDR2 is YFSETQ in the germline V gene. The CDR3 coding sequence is TGCGCCAGCAGCTTGGGCAAGGCAGGGGCATTTGGCCCCTACGAGCAGTACTTC. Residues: CASSLGKAGAFGPYEQYF.

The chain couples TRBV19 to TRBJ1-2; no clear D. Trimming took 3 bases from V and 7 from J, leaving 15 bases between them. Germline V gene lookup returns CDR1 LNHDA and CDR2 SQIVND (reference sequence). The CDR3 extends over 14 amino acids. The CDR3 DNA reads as TGTGCCAGTAGTATCACTGGCGTGAGCAGTGGCTACACCTTC. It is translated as CASSITGVSSGYTF.

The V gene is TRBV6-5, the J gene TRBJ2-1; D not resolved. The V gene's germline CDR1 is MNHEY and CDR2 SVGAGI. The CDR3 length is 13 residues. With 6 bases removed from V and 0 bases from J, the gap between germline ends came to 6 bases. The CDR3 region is CASRRSSYNEQFF. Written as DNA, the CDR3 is TGTGCCAGCAGGCGGAGCTCCTACAATGAGCAGTTCTTC.